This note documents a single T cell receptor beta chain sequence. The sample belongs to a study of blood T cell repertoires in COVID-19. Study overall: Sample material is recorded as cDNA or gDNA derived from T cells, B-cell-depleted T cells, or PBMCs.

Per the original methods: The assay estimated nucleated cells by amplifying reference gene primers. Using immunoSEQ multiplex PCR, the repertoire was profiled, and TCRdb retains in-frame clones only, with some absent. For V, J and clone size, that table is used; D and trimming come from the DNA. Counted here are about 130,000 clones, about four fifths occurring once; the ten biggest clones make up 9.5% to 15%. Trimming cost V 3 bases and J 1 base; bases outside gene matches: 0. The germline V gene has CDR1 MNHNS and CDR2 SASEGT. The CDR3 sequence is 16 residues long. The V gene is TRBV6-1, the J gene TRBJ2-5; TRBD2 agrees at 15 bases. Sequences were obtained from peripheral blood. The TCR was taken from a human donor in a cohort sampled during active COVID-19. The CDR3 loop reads CASSEGLAGGQETQYF. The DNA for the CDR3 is TGTGCCAGCAGTGAGGGACTAGCGGGGGGCCAAGAGACCCAGTACTTC.